The 19 T cell receptor beta chains presented below share a single source sample, sequenced in a study of metastatic and nonmetastatic thyroid tumors. TCRdb re-called the PCR reads via MiXCR. The table has roughly 32,000 clones, under 20% seen once; the top ten hold about 10%. Patients had received no treatment of any kind before thyroid surgery. Sequenced: blood. All receptors come from a female donor with papillary thyroid cancer or a benign thyroid nodule (not recorded which). Some clones in this sample may be carry-over from other donors' samples.

This clone was seen ten or more times. This chain connects TRBV4-2 to TRBJ2-7, with 9 bases lining up with TRBD1. Germline V CDR1 and CDR2: LGHNA, YNFKEQ. This CDR3 is 15 amino acids long. The J segment lost 1 base and the V segment lost 2 bases, leaving 3 bases of the junction unmatched. This CDR3 is CASSQTGQGSYEQYF. The CDR3 coding sequence is TGTGCCAGCAGCCAAACGGGACAGGGTTCCTACGAGCAGTACTTC.

The chain combines TRBV20-1 with TRBJ2-7, with a tentative D call TRBD1 (6 bases). The CDR3 totals 14 residues. V was clipped by 2 bases and J by 2 bases, with 13 bases between them. Germline CDR1 and CDR2: DFQATT and SNEGSKA (reference sequence). As DNA, the CDR3 is TGCAGTGCTAGACTTTCGGACAGCCCCTACGAGCAGTACTTC. It translates to CSARLSDSPYEQYF.

This clone was observed at least ten times. V is TRBV28 and J is TRBJ2-1, with 12 bases lining up with TRBD2. V shed 6 bases and J 4 bases; nucleotides not matched to a gene: 4. This CDR3 has 15 amino acids. Germline CDR1 and CDR2: MDHEN and SYDVKM. The CDR3: CASSRLAGEYNEQFF. CDR3 nucleotide sequence: TGTGCCAGCAGCAGACTAGCGGGAGAATACAATGAGCAGTTCTTC.

There are a few counts of this clone. The rearrangement uses TRBV5-1 and TRBJ2-1; 7 bases agree with TRBD2. The CDR3 consists of 17 residues. Germline V gene sequence: CDR1 SGHRS, CDR2 YFSETQ. The J segment lost 5 bases and the V segment lost 1 base, leaving 12 bases of the junction unmatched. The CDR3 loop reads CASSLLGGGTFDNEQFF. In nucleotides, the CDR3 is TGCGCCAGCAGCTTGCTTGGCGGGGGAACCTTCGACAATGAGCAGTTCTTC.

The V call is TRBV3-1, the J call TRBJ2-7; no clear D gene. Looked up from germline, CDR1 is LGHDT and CDR2 is YNNKEL (reference sequence). Trimming pared 1 base from V and 4 bases from J, leaving 8 bases between. The CDR3 is made up of 13 amino acids. The CDR3 nucleotides are TGTGCCAGCAGCCAAGTACTGACATACGAGCAGTACTTC. Translated: CASSQVLTYEQYF.

This clone qualifies as medium-sized (0.01 to 0.1%). The chain couples TRBV6-1 to TRBJ1-2; 8 bases are a match to TRBD1. The CDR3 covers 14 residues. The ends lost 2 bases at V and 4 bases at J; junction bases unmatched: 3. Germline V lookup: CDR1 MNHNS, CDR2 SASEGT. In DNA form, the CDR3 reads TGTGCCAGCAGTGAAAACAGGGGGATCTATGGCTACACCTTC. It codes for CASSENRGIYGYTF.

Comments on this clone: The same CDR3 also results from other DNA sequences found in this sample. The chain uses TRBV7-6 and TRBJ2-3; D ambiguous. Germline values: CDR1 SGHVS, CDR2 FNYEAQ. The germline V and J ends were trimmed by 4 bases and 0 bases, with 2 bases remaining between them. This CDR3 region has 12 residues. The CDR3 is CASSSSTDTQYF. CDR3 coding DNA: TGTGCCAGCAGCTCCAGCACAGATACGCAGTATTTT.

This clone was counted many times. V usage is TRBV6-1 and J usage is TRBJ2-2; tentatively, D is TRBD2 (5 bases). Germline assignment: CDR1 MNHNS and CDR2 SASEGT. This CDR3 is built from 14 residues. V lost 2 bases and J lost 8, with 12 bases in between. Here the CDR3 DNA reads TGTGCCAGCAGTGAACTAGGAGGTGGTGGGGAGCTGTTTTTT. This encodes CASSELGGGGELFF.

Worth noting for this clone: An end of the junction differs from the germline gene, which may be a read error. The chain joins TRBV6-1 to TRBJ1-2; no firm D call. The CDR3 spans 13 residues. CDR1 MNHNS and CDR2 SASEGT come from the germline V gene. In DNA form, the CDR3 reads TGTGCCAGCGGGATCGGGGTAGCCTATGGCCACACCTTC. Its protein product is CASGIGVAYGHTF.

At least ten counts were recorded for this clone. The chain recombines TRBV12-3 or TRBV12-4 with TRBJ2-5, with a weak D call TRBD1 (6 bases). This CDR3 contains 14 residues. V dropped 5 bases and J dropped 2 bases, with 12 bases sitting between them. The CDR3 reads CASSRRTEQETQYF. The CDR3 region has the DNA TGTGCCAGCAGTCGAAGGACAGAACAAGAGACCCAGTACTTC.

This clone was seen repeatedly, ten times or more. The V call is TRBV9, the J call TRBJ1-2; no clear D. The V gene lost 3 bases and the J gene lost 2 bases, with 14 bases spanning the gap. Germline V gives CDR1 SGDLS, CDR2 YYNGEE. This CDR3 is built from 15 residues. The CDR3 loop reads CASSAYSLANYGYTF. Here the CDR3 DNA reads TGTGCCAGCAGCGCCTACAGTTTAGCCAACTATGGCTACACCTTC.

The table lists this clone with many counts. The chain carries TRBV6-6 and TRBJ2-5, with TRBD2 matching over 13 bases. V gave up 0 bases and J gave up 9 bases; unmatched junction bases: 10. Germline V gives CDR1 MNHNY, CDR2 SVGAGI (reference sequence). The CDR3 has 17 amino acids. CDR3 in DNA: TGTGCCAGCAGTTACTCGCCGGGGACTAGCGGGGCCGGGGCCCAGTACTTC. Residues: CASSYSPGTSGAGAQYF.

Ten or more counts support this clone. The chain combines TRBV2 with TRBJ2-1; maybe TRBD2 (5 bases). Trimming stripped 2 bases from V and 9 bases from J, with 17 bases between. CDR1 and CDR2 (germline): SNHLY, FYNNEI. This CDR3 comprises 15 residues. The CDR3 sequence: CASSELRGSVAEQFF. The CDR3 DNA follows: TGTGCCAGCAGTGAACTTCGGGGTAGCGTTGCTGAGCAGTTCTTC.

This clone showed up many times. This sample also contains other DNA sequences that code for the same CDR3. V is TRBV6-1 and J is TRBJ2-1; TRBD2 matches 8 bases. V was clipped by 6 bases and J by 0 bases; unmatched bases: 7. The CDR3 consists of 16 residues. The germline CDR1 and CDR2 sequences are MNHNS and SASEGT. CDR3 bases: TGTGCCAGCAGCCCGGGGGGGCTGCCCTCCTACAATGAGCAGTTCTTC. This encodes CASSPGGLPSYNEQFF.

There are a few counts of this clone. It may be a read error: a sequence one base away is much more abundant. The genes are TRBV11-2 and TRBJ2-5, with D possibly being TRBD2 (6 bases). The germline V and J ends were trimmed by 2 bases and 8 bases, with 18 bases remaining between them. Germline CDR1 reads SGHAT; CDR2 reads FQNNGV. CDR3 size: 15 residues. CDR3 DNA sequence: TGTGCCAGCAGCTTAATGTGGGGACTGGGGGATACCCAGTACTTC. This codes for CASSLMWGLGDTQYF.

As regards this clone: The same CDR3 arises from other DNA sequences in this sample as well. The chain recombines TRBV2 with TRBJ2-7; 11 bases are a match to TRBD2. Losses at the gene ends were 7 bases for V and 2 bases for J; bases not matched to a gene: 16. Germline V gene lookup returns CDR1 SNHLY and CDR2 FYNNEI. The CDR3 sequence is 18 residues long. Here the CDR3 reads CASIRALAGVESPYEQYF. The CDR3 nucleotides read TGTGCCAGCATTCGGGCACTAGCGGGAGTTGAATCCCCCTACGAGCAGTACTTC.

This clone appeared many times. This rearrangement joins TRBV9 to TRBJ1-5, with D unresolved. The CDR3 consists of 15 residues. Trimming took 4 bases from V and 0 from J, leaving 11 bases between them. Germline assignment: CDR1 SGDLS and CDR2 YYNGEE. The CDR3 here is CASSPTEFSNQPQHF. CDR3 coding DNA: TGTGCCAGCAGCCCCACAGAATTTAGCAATCAGCCCCAGCATTTT. The full variable domain, completed using reference TRBV9 and TRBJ1-5, is DSGVTQTPKHLITATGQRVTLRCSPRSGDLSVYWYQQSLDQGLQFLIQYYNGEERAKGNILERFSAQQFPDLHSELNLSSLELGDSALYFCASSPTEFSNQPQHFGDGTRLSIL.

This clone has only a few counts. This may stem from a read error, because a much larger clone lies one nucleotide away. The genes are TRBV4-2 and TRBJ2-1; 7 nucleotides line up with TRBD2. This CDR3 comprises 15 residues. CDR1 is LGHNA and CDR2 is YNFKEQ in the germline V gene. This CDR3 reads CASRAGGLLYDEQFF. Here the CDR3 DNA reads TGTGCCAGCAGGGCTGGGGGACTACTCTACGATGAGCAGTTCTTC.

This clone was seen at least ten times. The V gene is TRBV6-1, the J gene TRBJ1-1; D perhaps matches TRBD1 (5 bases). Trimming shortened V by 3 bases and J by 2 bases, and 7 bases separated the two germline ends. This CDR3 region has 13 residues. The germline gives CDR1 MNHNS, CDR2 SASEGT. The DNA of the CDR3 is TGTGCCAGCAGTGATGACAGCAACACTGAAGCTTTCTTT. Its protein product is CASSDDSNTEAFF.